This T cell receptor (beta chain) emerged from a study of T-cell memory formation after mild COVID-19. Study-level information: TCR clusters showed largely donor specificity. General study points: CD4+ contracting clones were found mainly in CM and EM, and CD8+ ones in EMRA. Clones contracting across day 15 to 85 had a balanced CD4/CD8 profile; later expanding clones leaned CD4+. The finding that pre-infection memory included some responding clones suggested that cross-reactive memory joined.

TCRdb re-derived calls from the 5' RACE reads in MiXCR, one entry per CDR3 protein. The table has more than 250,000 distinct CDR3 sequences, 15% to 20% seen once. The CDR3 runs 16 residues. From germline, CDR1 is SGDLS and CDR2 YYNGEE. The germline V and J ends were trimmed by 1 base and 5 bases, with 18 bases remaining between them. Regarding this clonotype: Its cognate antigen is unknown.

This receptor was taken from a man aged 18-30 years who had mild COVID-19 (a few samples of this study predate the infection). Cell type and time point are not known. The rearrangement links TRBV9 to TRBJ2-5; D might be TRBD2 (7 bases). Sequencing was performed on PBMCs or a T cell subset sorted from them (not recorded which). The CDR3 region is CASSVWEGGSHETQYF. As DNA, the CDR3 is TGTGCCAGCAGCGTATGGGAGGGGGGTTCCCACGAGACCCAGTACTTC.